The next 10 T cell receptor beta chains were all read from a single sample in a study of T cells in lung cancer brain metastases. Only in-frame clones appear in the TCRdb table, and some are missing; sequencing was by immunoSEQ multiplex PCR. This table holds roughly 1,700 clones, 90% found once. Specimen: tumor tissue from a brain metastasis. The receptors derive from a man in his sixties with non-small cell lung cancer that had spread to the brain.

This rearrangement joins TRBV6-4 to TRBJ1-2; D remains unclear. CDR1 is MRHNA and CDR2 is SNTAGT in the germline V gene. The V and J ends lost 7 bases and 11 bases respectively, with 17 bases between them. There are 12 residues in the CDR3. The CDR3 nucleotides read TGTGCCAGCACCCGGACGCCGTTCCCTTACACCTTC. It codes for CASTRTPFPYTF.

Only one count was recorded for this clone. The chain couples TRBV27 to TRBJ2-3; the D gene could be TRBD1 or TRBD2 (5 bases each). The V gene lost 4 bases and the J gene lost 1 base, with 9 bases spanning the gap. The germline V gene has CDR1 MNHEY and CDR2 SMNVEV (reference sequence). CDR3 length: 14 residues. The CDR3 region has the DNA TGTGCCAGCAGTTCCGGGACGCGCACAGATACGCAGTATTTT. Amino acid sequence: CASSSGTRTDTQYF.

This sequence joins TRBV2 and TRBJ1-5; D gene unclear. Germline CDR1 and CDR2: SNHLY and FYNNEI. V was cut by 4 bases and J by 4 bases, with 8 bases left in between. CDR3 length equals 13 residues. CDR3 loop: CASSVWANQPQHF. For the CDR3, the DNA is TGTGCCAGCAGTGTATGGGCTAATCAGCCCCAGCATTTT.

V usage is TRBV2 and J usage is TRBJ2-7; D possibly corresponds to TRBD1 (5 bases). The CDR3 runs to 13 residues. The germline V gene has CDR1 SNHLY and CDR2 FYNNEI. The germline V and J ends were trimmed by 7 bases and 5 bases, with 15 bases remaining between them. CDR3 in amino acids: CASIGHSLDEQYF. In DNA, the CDR3 is TGTGCCAGCATCGGACATTCCCTCGACGAGCAGTACTTC. Combining the CDR3 with reference TRBV2 and TRBJ2-7 gives the whole variable domain EPEVTQTPSHQVTQMGQEVILRCVPISNHLYFYWYRQILGQKVEFLVSFYNNEISEKSEIFDDQFSVERPDGSNFTLKIRSTKLEDSAMYFCASIGHSLDEQYFGPGTRLTVT.

This chain joins TRBV12-5 and TRBJ1-1; no firm D call. The CDR3 contains 13 residues. Per the germline V gene, CDR1 is LGHNT and CDR2 is FRNRAP. V lost 6 bases to trimming and J lost 3 bases, with 11 bases between them. In nucleotides, the CDR3 is TGTGCTAGTGGCCTAAACGGGGACACTGAAGCTTTCTTT. Translated: CASGLNGDTEAFF.

The V call is TRBV5-1, the J call TRBJ1-2; no reliable D call. Per germline, CDR1 SGHRS and CDR2 YFSETQ. The CDR3 covers 13 residues. With 3 bases removed from V and 4 bases from J, the gap between germline ends came to 10 bases. The CDR3 loop is CASSSGLFYGYTF. The CDR3 DNA reads TGCGCCAGCAGCTCCGGACTATTCTATGGCTACACCTTC.

The J gene is TRBJ2-5, the V gene TRBV28; the match to TRBD2 covers 13 bases. This CDR3 contains 19 residues. V lost 8 bases and J lost 5; bases outside the gene matches: 20. CDR1 and CDR2 (germline): MDHEN, SYDVKM. The CDR3 DNA sequence: TGTGCCAGCGGGCCGGGACTAGCGGGATGGTCCCGGCTGGGGGAGACCCAGTACTTC. It specifies CASGPGLAGWSRLGETQYF.

CDR3 bases: TGTGCCAGCAGCTTGAAAGACAATGAGCAGTTCTTC. It specifies CASSLKDNEQFF. J is TRBJ2-1 and V is TRBV5-6; D gene unclear. This CDR3 has 12 amino acids. CDR1 SGHDT and CDR2 YYEEEE come from the germline V gene. The V gene lost 1 base and the J gene lost 5 bases, with 4 bases spanning the gap.

The chain links TRBV7-9 to TRBJ1-5; unclear D gene. This CDR3 comprises 14 residues. Trimming left V 3 bases short and J 0 bases short, with 6 bases between. Germline-derived CDR1 and CDR2 are SEHNR and FQNEAQ (reference sequence). This chain's CDR3 is CASSLTDSNQPQHF. The CDR3 DNA reads as TGTGCCAGCAGCTTGACCGATAGCAATCAGCCCCAGCATTTT.

The genes are TRBV4-2 and TRBJ1-1, with a tentative D call TRBD1 (6 bases). The CDR3 length is 16 residues. Per germline, CDR1 LGHNA and CDR2 YNFKEQ. V lost 1 base to trimming and J lost 3 bases, with 15 bases between them. For the CDR3, the DNA is TGTGCCAGCAGCCAAGGGGGAGGGGGGGGAGACACTGAAGCTTTCTTT. Protein: CASSQGGGGGDTEAFF.